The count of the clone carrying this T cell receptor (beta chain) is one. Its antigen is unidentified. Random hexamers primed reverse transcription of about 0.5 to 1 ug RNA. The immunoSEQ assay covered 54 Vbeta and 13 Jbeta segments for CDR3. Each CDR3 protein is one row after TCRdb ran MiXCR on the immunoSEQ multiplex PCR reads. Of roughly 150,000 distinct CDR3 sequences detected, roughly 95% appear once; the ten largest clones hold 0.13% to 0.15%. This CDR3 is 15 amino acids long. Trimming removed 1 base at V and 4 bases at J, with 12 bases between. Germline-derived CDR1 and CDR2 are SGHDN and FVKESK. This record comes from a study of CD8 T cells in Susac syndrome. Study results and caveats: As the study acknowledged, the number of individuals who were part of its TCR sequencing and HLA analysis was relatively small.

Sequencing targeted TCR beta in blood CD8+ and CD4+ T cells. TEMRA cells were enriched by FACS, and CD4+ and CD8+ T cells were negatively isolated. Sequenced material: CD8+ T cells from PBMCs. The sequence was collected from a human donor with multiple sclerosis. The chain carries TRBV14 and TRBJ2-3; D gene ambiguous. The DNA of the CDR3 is TGTGCCAGCAGCCAAGGGACGGCGCATTCAGATACGCAGTATTTT. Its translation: CASSQGTAHSDTQYF.